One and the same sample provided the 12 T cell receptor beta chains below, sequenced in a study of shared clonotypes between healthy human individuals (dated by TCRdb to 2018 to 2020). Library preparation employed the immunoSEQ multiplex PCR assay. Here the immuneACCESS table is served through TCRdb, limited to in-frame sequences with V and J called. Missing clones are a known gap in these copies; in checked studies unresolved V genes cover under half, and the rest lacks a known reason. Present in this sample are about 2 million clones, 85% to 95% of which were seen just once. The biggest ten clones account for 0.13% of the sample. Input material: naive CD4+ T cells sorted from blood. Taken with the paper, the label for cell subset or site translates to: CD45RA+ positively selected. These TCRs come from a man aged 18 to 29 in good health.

The CDR3 DNA sequence: TGTGCCAGCAGCTTTGACAGGGGGAACATTCAGTACTTC. It codes for CASSFDRGNIQYF. The V call is TRBV7-2, the J call TRBJ2-4; 9 nucleotides match TRBD1. V was pared by 3 bases and J by 7 bases, with 1 base of the junction left unmatched. Germline assignment: CDR1 SGHTA and CDR2 FQGNSA. The CDR3 consists of 13 residues.

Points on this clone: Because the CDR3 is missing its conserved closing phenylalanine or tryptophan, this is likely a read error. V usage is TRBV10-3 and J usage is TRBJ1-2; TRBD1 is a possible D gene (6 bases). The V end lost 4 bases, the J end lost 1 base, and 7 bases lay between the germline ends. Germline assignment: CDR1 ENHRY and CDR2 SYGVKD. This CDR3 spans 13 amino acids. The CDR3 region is CAISADSNYGYTS. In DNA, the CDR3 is TGTGCCATCAGTGCGGACAGTAACTATGGCTACACCTCC.

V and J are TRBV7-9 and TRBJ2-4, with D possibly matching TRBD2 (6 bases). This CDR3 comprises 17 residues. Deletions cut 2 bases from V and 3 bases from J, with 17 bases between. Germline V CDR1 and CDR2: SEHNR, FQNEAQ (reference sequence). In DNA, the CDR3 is TGTGCCAGCAGCTTACGAGGAGGGGATTTGGGCAAAAACATTCAGTACTTC. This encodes CASSLRGGDLGKNIQYF.

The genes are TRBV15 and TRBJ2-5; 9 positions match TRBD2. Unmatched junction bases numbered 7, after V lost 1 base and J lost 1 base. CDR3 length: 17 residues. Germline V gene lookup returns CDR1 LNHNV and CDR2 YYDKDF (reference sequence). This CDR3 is CATSRGQLAGTQETQYF. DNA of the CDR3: TGTGCCACCAGCAGAGGGCAACTAGCGGGTACCCAAGAGACCCAGTACTTC.

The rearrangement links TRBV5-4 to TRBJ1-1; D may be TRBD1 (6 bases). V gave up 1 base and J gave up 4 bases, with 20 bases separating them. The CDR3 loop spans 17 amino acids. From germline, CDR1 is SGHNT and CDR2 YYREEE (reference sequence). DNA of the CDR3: TGTGCCAGCAGCTTGCCCGTAGGGGGGGGGCTGGCCACTGAAGCTTTCTTT. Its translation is CASSLPVGGGLATEAFF.

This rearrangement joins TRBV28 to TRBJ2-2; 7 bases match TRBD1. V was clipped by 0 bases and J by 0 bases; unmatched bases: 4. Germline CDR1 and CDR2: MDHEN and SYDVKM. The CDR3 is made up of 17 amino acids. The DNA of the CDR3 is TGTGCCAGCAGTTTATGGGTGACAGGGTCGAACACCGGGGAGCTGTTTTTT. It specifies CASSLWVTGSNTGELFF.

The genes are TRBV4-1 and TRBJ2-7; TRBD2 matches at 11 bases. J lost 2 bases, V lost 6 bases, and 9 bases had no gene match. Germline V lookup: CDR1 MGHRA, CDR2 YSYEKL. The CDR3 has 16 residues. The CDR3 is CASRYSSGLAAYEQYF. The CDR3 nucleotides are TGCGCCAGCAGATACTCTTCGGGACTAGCGGCCTACGAGCAGTACTTC.

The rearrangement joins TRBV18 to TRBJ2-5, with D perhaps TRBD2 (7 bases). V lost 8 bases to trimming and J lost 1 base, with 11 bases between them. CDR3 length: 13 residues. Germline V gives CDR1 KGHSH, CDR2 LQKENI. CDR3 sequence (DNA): TGTGCCAGCCGACGGGGGGCCCAAGAGACCCAGTACTTC. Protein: CASRRGAQETQYF. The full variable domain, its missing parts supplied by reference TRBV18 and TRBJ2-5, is NAGVMQNPRHLVRRRGQEARLRCSPMKGHSHVYWYRQLPEEGLKFMVYLQKENIIDESGMPKERFSAEFPKEGPSILRIQQVVRGDSAAYFCASRRGAQETQYFGPGTRLLVL.

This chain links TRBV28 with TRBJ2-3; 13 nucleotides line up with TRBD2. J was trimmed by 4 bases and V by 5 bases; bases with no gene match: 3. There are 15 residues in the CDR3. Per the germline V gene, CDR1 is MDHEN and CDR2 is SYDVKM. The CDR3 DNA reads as TGTGCCAGCAGTAAGGGACTAGCGGGGTCAGATACGCAGTATTTT. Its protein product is CASSKGLAGSDTQYF.

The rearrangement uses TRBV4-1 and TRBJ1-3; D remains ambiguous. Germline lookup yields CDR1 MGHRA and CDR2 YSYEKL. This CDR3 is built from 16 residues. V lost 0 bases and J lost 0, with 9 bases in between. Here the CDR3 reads CASSQETFSSGNTIYF. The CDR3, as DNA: TGCGCCAGCAGCCAAGAGACATTTAGCTCTGGAAACACCATATATTTT.

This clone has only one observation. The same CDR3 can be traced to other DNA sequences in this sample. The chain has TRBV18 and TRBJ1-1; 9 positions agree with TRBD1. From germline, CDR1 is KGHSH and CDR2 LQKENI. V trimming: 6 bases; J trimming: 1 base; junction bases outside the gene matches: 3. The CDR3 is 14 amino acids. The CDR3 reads CASSPDRGNTEAFF. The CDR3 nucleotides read TGTGCCAGCTCGCCGGACAGGGGGAACACTGAAGCTTTCTTT.

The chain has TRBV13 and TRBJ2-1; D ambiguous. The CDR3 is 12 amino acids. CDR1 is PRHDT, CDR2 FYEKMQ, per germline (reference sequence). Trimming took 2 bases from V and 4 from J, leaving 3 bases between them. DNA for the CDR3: TGTGCCAGCAGCTTACGGTACAATGAGCAGTTCTTC. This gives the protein CASSLRYNEQFF.